The clone carrying this T cell receptor beta chain was counted ten times or more. Its antigen remains unidentified. From the reads, TCRdb called clonotypes with MiXCR, one entry per CDR3 protein. The sample lists 200,000 to 300,000 distinct CDR3 sequences, 12% to 15% occurring once. These data come from a study of T cell repertoires in cytomegalovirus infection. Overall study: It was the public TCR beta signatures that indicated both CMV infection and matching HLA type. Study findings and constraints: Based on cumulative public TCR beta family frequency, carriers of CMV plus the relevant HLA were identified. The ex vivo response showed dominance by HLA-C-restricted CMV-specific TCR beta clonotypes.

V shed 3 bases and J 7 bases; nucleotides not matched to a gene: 11. Germline CDR1 is DFQATT and CDR2 is SNEGSKA (reference sequence). The CDR3 loop spans 16 amino acids. Input material: PBMCs. The receptor was derived from a human donor in good health (CMV status not recorded). Some clones in this sample may be carry-over from other donors' samples. The gene calls are TRBV20-1 and TRBJ2-2, with TRBD2 identical over 10 bases. Here the CDR3 reads CSASLARLAGSGELFF. The CDR3, as DNA: TGCAGTGCTAGTTTGGCTCGACTAGCGGGCAGCGGGGAGCTGTTTTTT.